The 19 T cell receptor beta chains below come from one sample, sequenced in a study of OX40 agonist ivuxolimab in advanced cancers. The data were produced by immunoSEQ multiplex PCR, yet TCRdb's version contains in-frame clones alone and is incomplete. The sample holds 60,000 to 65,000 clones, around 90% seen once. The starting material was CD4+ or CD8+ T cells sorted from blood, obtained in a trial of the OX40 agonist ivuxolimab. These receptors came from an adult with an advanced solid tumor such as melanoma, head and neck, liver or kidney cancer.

DNA for the CDR3: TGTGCCAGCAGACCCCGGGGGGCGGTCTCCTACGAGCAGTACTTC. Translation gives CASRPRGAVSYEQYF. The chain is built from TRBV6-5 and TRBJ2-7; maybe TRBD2 (7 bases). With 6 bases removed from V and 0 bases from J, the gap between germline ends came to 15 bases. The CDR3 is 15 amino acids. CDR1 is MNHEY and CDR2 is SVGAGI in the germline V gene.

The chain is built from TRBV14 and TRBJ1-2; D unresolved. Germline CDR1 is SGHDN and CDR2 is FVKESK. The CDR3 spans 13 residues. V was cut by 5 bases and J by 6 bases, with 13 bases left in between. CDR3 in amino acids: CASSWRAGDGYTF. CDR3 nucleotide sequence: TGTGCCAGCAGCTGGAGGGCAGGCGATGGCTACACCTTC. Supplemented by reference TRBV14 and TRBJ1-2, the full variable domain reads EAGVTQFPSHSVIEKGQTVTLRCDPISGHDNLYWYRRVMGKEIKFLLHFVKESKQDESGMPNNRFLAERTGGTYSTLKVQPAELEDSGVYFCASSWRAGDGYTFGSGTRLTVV.

The CDR3 region is CASSPPVGQGLSPLHF. The CDR3 DNA is TGTGCCAGCAGCCCTCCGGTGGGACAGGGGTTATCACCCCTCCACTTT. V and J are TRBV7-2 and TRBJ1-6; 10 bases map to TRBD1. The trim removed 5 bases at V and 10 bases at J, leaving 11 bases unmatched. Per the germline V gene, CDR1 is SGHTA and CDR2 is FQGNSA. This CDR3 is built from 16 residues.

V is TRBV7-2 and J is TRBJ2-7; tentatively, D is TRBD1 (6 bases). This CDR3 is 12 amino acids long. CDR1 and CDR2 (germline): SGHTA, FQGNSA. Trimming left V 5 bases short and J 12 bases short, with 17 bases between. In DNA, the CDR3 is TGTGCCAGCAGCCCTAGGCCGGGACAACCGTACTTC. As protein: CASSPRPGQPYF.

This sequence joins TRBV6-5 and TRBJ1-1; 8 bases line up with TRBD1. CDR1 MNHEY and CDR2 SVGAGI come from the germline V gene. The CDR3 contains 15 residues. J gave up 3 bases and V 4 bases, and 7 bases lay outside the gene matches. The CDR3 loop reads CASSFSYRGDTEAFF. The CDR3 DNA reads TGTGCCAGCAGTTTTTCTTACAGGGGGGACACTGAAGCTTTCTTT.

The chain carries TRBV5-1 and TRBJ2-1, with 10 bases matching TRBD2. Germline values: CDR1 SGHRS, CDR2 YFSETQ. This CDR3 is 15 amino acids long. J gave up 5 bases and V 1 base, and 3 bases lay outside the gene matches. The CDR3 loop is CASSLTSGNHNEQFF. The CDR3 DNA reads TGCGCCAGCAGCTTGACTAGCGGGAATCACAATGAGCAGTTCTTC.

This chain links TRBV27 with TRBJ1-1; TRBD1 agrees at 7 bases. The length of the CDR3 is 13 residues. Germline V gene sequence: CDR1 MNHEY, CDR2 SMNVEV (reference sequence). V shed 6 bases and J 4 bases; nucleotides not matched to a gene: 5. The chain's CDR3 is CASRRQGITEAFF. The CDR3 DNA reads TGTGCCAGCAGGAGACAGGGAATCACTGAAGCTTTCTTT.

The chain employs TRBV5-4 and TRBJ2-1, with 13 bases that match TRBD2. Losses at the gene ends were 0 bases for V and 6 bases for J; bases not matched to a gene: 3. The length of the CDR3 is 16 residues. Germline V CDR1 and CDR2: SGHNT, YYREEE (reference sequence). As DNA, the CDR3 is TGTGCCAGCAGCTTGGGGACTAGCGGGAGTATCAATGAGCAGTTCTTC. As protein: CASSLGTSGSINEQFF. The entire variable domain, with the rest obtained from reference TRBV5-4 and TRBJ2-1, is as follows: ETGVTQSPTHLIKTRGQQVTLRCSSQSGHNTVSWYQQALGQGPQFIFQYYREEENGRGNFPPRFSGLQFPNYSSELNVNALELDDSALYLCASSLGTSGSINEQFFGPGTRLTVL.

CDR3 nucleotide sequence: TGTGCCAGCAGCTTTCTAGCGGCTTCAAGAGAGCAGTACTTC. This encodes CASSFLAASREQYF. The chain uses TRBV7-8 and TRBJ2-7; 7 bases are shared with TRBD2. This CDR3 has 14 residues. J gave up 7 bases and V 3 bases, and 9 bases lay outside the gene matches. Germline-derived CDR1 and CDR2 are SGHVS and FQNEAQ.

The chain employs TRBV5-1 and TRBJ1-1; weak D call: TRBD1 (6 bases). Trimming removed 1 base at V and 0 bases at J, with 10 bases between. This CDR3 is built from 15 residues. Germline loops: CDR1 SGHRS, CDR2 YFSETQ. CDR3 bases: TGCGCCAGCAGCTTGTCCGGACAGCTGAACACTGAAGCTTTCTTT. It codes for CASSLSGQLNTEAFF. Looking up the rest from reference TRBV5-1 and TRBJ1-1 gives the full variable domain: KAGVTQTPRYLIKTRGQQVTLSCSPISGHRSVSWYQQTPGQGLQFLFEYFSETQRNKGNFPGRFSGRQFSNSRSEMNVSTLELGDSALYLCASSLSGQLNTEAFFGQGTRLTVV.

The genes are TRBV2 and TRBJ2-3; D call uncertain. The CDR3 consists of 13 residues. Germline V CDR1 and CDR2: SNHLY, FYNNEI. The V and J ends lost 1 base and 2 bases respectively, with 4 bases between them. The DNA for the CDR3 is TGTGCCAGCAGTGAAGGACACACAGATACGCAGTATTTT. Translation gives CASSEGHTDTQYF. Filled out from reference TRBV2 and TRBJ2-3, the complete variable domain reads EPEVTQTPSHQVTQMGQEVILRCVPISNHLYFYWYRQILGQKVEFLVSFYNNEISEKSEIFDDQFSVERPDGSNFTLKIRSTKLEDSAMYFCASSEGHTDTQYFGPGTRLTVL.

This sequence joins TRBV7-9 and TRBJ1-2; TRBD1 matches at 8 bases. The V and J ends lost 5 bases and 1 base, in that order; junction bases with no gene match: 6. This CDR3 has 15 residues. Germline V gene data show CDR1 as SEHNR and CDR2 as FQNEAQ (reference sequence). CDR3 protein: CASSGTGGLNYGYTF. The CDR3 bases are TGTGCCAGCAGCGGTACAGGGGGTCTTAACTATGGCTACACCTTC.

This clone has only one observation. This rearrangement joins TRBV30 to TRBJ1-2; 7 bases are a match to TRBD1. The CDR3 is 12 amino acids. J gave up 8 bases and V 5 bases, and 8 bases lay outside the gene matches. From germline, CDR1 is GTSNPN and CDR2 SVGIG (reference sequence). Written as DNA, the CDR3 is TGTGCCTGGGATCCGGGACAGCGGGGCTACACCTTC. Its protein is CAWDPGQRGYTF.

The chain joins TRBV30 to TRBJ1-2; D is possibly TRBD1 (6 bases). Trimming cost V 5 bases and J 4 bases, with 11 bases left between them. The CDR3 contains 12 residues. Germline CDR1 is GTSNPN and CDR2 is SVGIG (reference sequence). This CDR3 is CAWVIQGYGYTF. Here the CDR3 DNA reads TGTGCCTGGGTAATACAGGGCTATGGCTACACCTTC.

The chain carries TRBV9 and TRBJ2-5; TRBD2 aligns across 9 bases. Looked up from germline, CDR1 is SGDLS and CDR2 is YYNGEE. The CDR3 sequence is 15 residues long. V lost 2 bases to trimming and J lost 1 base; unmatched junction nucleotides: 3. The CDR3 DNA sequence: TGTGCCAGCAGCGTGCTAGCGGGATCCCAAGAGACCCAGTACTTC. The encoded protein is CASSVLAGSQETQYF.

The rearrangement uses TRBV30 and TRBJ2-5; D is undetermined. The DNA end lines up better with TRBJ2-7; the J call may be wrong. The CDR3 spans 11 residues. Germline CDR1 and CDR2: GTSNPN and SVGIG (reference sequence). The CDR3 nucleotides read TGTGCCTGGAGTGGTCAGTACGAGCAGTACTTC. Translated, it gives CAWSGQYEQYF.

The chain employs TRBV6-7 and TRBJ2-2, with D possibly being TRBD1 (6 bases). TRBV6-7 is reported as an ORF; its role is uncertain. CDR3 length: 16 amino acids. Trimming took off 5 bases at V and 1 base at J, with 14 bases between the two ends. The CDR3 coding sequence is TGTGCCAGCAGTCTCGGGACAACTAAGAACACCGGGGAGCTGTTTTTT. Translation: CASSLGTTKNTGELFF.

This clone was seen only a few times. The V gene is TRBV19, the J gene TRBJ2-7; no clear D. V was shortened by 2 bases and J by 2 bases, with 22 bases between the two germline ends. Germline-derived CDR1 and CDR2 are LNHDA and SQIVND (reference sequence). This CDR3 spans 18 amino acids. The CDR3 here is CASSIIFGAAARTYEQYF. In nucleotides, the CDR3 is TGTGCCAGTAGTATAATTTTCGGCGCGGCGGCAAGAACCTACGAGCAGTACTTC.

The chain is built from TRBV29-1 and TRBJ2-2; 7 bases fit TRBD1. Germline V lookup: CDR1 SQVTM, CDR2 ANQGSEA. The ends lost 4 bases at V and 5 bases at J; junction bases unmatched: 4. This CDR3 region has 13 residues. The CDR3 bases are TGCAGCGTTGCATACAGGGGAACCGGGGAGCTGTTTTTT. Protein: CSVAYRGTGELFF.